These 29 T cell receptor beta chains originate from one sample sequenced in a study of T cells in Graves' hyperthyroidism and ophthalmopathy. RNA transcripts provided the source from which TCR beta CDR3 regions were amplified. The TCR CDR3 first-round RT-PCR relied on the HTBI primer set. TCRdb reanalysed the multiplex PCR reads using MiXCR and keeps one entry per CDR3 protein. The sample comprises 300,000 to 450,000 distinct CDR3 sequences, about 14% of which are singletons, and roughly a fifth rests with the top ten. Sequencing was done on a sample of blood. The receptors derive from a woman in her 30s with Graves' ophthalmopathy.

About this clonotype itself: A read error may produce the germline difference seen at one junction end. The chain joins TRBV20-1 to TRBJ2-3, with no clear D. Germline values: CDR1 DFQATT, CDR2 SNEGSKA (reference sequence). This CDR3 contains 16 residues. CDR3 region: CSVRDGSRGDTDTQYF. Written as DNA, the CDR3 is TGCAGTGTTAGAGATGGAAGCCGTGGAGACACAGATACGCAGTATTTC.

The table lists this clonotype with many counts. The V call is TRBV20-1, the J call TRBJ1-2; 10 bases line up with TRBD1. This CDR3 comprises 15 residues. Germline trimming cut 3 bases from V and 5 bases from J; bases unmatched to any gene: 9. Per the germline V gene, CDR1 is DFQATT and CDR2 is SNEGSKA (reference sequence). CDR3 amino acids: CSASRDRGSRYGYTF. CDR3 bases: TGCAGTGCTAGCCGGGACAGGGGAAGTCGGTATGGCTACACCTTC.

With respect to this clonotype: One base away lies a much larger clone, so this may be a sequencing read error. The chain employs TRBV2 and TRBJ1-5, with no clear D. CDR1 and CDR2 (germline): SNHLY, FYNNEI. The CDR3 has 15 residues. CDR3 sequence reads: CASSQVGSANQPQHF. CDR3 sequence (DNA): TGCGCCAGCAGCCAAGTTGGGTCGGCTAATCAGCCCCAGCATTTT.

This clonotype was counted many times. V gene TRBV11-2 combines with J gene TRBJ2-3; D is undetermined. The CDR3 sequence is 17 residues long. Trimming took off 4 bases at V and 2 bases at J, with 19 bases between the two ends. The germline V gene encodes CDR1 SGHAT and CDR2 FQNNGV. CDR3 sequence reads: CASSSPDSWGSTDTQYF. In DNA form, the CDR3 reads TGTGCCAGCAGCTCCCCCGATAGTTGGGGTTCCACAGATACGCAGTATTTT. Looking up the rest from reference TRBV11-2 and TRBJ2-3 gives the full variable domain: EAGVAQSPRYKIIEKRQSVAFWCNPISGHATLYWYQQILGQGPKLLIQFQNNGVVDDSQLPKDRFSAERLKGVDSTLKIQPAKLEDSAVYLCASSSPDSWGSTDTQYFGPGTRLTVL.

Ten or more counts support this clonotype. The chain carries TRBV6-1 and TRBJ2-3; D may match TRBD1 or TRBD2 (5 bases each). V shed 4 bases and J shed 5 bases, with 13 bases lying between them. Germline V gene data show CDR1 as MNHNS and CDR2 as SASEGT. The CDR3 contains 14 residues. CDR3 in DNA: TGTGCCAGCAGTGTTTCCGGGGCGGGAGATACGCAGTATTTT. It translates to CASSVSGAGDTQYF.

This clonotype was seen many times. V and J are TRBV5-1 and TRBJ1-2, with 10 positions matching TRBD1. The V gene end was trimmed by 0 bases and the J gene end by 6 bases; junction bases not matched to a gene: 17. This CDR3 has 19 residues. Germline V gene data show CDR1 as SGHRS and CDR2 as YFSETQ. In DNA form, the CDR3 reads TGCGCCAGCAGCTTGGTGCGGGACAGGGGTCCTCCCAGCAGCAATGGCTACACCTTC. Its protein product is CASSLVRDRGPPSSNGYTF.

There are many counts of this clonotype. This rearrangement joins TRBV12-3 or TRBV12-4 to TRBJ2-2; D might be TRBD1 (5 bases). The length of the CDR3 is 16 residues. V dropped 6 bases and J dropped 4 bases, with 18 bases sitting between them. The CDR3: CASRLSLTRGTGELFF. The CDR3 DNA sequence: TGTGCCAGCAGACTCTCCTTGACAAGGGGCACCGGGGAGCTGTTTTTT.

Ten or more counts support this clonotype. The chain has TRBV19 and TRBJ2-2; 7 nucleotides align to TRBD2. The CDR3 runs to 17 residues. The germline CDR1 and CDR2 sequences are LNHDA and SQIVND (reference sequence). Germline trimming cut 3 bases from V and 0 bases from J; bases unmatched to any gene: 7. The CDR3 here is CASSIRLADANTGELFF. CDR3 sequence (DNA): TGTGCCAGTAGTATTAGGCTAGCGGACGCGAACACCGGGGAGCTGTTTTTT.

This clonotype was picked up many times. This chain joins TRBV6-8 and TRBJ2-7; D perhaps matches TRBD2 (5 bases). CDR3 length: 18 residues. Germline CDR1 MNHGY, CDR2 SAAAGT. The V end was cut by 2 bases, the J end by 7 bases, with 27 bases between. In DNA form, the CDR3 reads TGTGCCAGCAGTTACCCCAAGGCGGGCGGAGATACCTATTTTGAGCAGTACTTC. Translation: CASSYPKAGGDTYFEQYF.

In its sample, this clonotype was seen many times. Here the CDR3 DNA reads TGTGCCAGCGGGACAACGAACACTGAAGCTTTCTTT. Its translation: CASGTTNTEAFF. The rearrangement joins TRBV5-6 to TRBJ1-1; D may be TRBD1 (6 bases). Trimming removed 7 bases at V and 1 base at J, with 8 bases between. Per the germline V gene, CDR1 is SGHDT and CDR2 is YYEEEE. This CDR3 region has 12 residues.

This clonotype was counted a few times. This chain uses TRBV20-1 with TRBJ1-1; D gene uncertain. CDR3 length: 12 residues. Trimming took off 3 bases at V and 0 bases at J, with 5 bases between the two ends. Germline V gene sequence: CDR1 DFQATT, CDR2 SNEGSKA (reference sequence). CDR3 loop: CSARKLNTEAFF. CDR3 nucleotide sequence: TGCAGTGCTAGGAAGTTGAACACTGAAGCTTTCTTT.

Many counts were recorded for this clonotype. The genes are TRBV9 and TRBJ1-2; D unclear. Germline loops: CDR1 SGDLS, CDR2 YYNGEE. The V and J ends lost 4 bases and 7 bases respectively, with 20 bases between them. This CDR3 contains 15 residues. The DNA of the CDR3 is TGTGCCAGCAGCCCCAATCAACGCCAGTGGGGTGGCTACACCTTC. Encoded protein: CASSPNQRQWGGYTF.

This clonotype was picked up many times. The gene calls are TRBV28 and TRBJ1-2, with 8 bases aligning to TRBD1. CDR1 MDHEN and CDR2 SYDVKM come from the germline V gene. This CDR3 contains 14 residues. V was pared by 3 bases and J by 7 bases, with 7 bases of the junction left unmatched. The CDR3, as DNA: TGTGCCAGCAGTTTCCTCGGACAGGGACCTGGCTACACCTTC. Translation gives CASSFLGQGPGYTF.

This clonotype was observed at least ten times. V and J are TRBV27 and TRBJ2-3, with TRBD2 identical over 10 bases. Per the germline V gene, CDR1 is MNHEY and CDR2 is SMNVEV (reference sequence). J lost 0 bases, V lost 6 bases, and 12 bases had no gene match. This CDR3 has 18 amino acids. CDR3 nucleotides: TGTGCCAGCAGCCTAAGACTAGCGGGTACATCTAGCACAGATACGCAGTATTTT. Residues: CASSLRLAGTSSTDTQYF.

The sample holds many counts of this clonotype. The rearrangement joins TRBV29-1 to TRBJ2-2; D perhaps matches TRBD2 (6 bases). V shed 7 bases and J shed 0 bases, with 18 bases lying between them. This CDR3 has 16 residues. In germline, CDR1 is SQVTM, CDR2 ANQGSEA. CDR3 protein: CSASNPGLANTGELFF. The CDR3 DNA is TGCAGCGCCTCAAACCCGGGACTGGCGAACACCGGGGAGCTGTTTTTT.

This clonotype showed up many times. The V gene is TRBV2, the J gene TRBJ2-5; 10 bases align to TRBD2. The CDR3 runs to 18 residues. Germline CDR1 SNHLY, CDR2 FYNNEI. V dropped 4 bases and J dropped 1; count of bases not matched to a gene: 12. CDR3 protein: CASSGSGGSKVSQETQYF. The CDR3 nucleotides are TGTGCCAGCAGTGGTAGCGGGGGGTCTAAAGTGTCCCAAGAGACCCAGTACTTC.

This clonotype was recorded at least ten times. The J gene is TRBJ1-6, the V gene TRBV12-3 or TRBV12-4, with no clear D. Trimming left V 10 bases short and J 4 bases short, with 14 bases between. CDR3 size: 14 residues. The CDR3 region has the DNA TGTGCCACAAAACTACGAGGGTATAATTCACCCCTCCACTTT. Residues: CATKLRGYNSPLHF.

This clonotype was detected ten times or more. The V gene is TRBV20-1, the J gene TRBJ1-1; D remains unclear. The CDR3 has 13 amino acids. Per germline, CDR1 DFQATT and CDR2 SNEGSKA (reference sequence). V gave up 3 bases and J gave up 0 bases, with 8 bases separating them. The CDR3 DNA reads TGCAGTGCTAGTCACCCCTTGAACACTGAAGCTTTCTTT. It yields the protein CSASHPLNTEAFF.

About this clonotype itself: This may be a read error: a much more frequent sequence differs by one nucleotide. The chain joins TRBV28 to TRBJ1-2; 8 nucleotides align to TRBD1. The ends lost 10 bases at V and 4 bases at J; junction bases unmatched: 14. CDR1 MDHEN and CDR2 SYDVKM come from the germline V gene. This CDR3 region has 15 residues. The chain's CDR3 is CANRGGQGAPYGYTF. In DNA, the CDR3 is TGTGCCAACCGGGGAGGGCAGGGGGCACCCTATGGCTACACCTTC.

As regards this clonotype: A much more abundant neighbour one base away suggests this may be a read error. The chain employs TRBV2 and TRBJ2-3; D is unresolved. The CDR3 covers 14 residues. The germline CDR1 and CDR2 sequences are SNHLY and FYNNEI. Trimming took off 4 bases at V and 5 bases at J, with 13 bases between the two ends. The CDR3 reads CASSVADGIDTQYF. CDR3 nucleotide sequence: TGTGCCAGCAGTGTGGCCGACGGCATAGATACGCAGTATTTT.

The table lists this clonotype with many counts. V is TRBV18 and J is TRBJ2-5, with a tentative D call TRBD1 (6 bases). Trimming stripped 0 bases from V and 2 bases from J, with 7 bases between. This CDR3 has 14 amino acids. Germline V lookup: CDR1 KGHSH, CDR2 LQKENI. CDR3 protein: CASSPPGQQETQYF. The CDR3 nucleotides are TGTGCCAGCTCACCACCAGGACAGCAAGAGACCCAGTACTTC.

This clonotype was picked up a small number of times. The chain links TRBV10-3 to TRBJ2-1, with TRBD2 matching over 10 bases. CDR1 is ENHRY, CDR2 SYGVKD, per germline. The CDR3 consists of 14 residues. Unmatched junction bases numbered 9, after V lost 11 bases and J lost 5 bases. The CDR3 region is CASGGTSGDNEQFF. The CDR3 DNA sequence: TGTGCCTCAGGGGGCACTAGCGGGGACAATGAGCAGTTCTTC.

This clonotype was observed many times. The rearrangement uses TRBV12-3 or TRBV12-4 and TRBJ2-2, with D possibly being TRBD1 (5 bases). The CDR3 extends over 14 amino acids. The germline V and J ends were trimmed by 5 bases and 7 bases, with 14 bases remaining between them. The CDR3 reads CASSPTGPVGELFF. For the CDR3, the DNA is TGTGCCAGCAGTCCAACAGGTCCGGTCGGGGAGCTGTTTTTT.

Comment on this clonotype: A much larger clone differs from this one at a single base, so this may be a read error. DNA of the CDR3: TGTGCCAGCGGTACCTCGACAGGGAGCACAGATACGCAGTATTTT. Translating it yields CASGTSTGSTDTQYF. This sequence joins TRBV28 and TRBJ2-3; 7 bases line up with TRBD1. The J segment lost 0 bases and the V segment lost 8 bases, leaving 8 bases of the junction unmatched. In germline, CDR1 is MDHEN, CDR2 SYDVKM. The CDR3 loop spans 15 amino acids.

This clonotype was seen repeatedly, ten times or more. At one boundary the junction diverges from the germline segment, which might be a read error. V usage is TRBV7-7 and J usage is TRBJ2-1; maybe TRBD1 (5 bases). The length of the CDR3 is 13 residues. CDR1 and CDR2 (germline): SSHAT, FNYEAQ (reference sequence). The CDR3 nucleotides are TGTGCTAGCAGCTTACAGGTGGCGGATGAGCAGTTCTTC. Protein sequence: CASSLQVADEQFF.

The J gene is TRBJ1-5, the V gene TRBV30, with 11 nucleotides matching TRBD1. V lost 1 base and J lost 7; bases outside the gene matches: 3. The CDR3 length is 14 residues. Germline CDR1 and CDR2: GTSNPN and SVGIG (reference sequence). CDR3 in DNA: TGTGCCTGGAGTGAAGGGACAGGGGGGCAGCCCCAGCATTTT. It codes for CAWSEGTGGQPQHF. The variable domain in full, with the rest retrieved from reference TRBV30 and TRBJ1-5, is SQTIHQWPATLVQPVGSPLSLECTVEGTSNPNLYWYRQAAGRGLQLLFYSVGIGQISSEVPQNLSASRPQDRQFILSSKKLLLSDSGFYLCAWSEGTGGQPQHFGDGTRLSIL.

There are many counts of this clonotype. The CDR3 DNA is TGTGCCAGCACGAGGCGACACCCGATTTCAATGACCGGGGAGCTGTTTTTT. Amino acids: CASTRRHPISMTGELFF. The chain joins TRBV28 to TRBJ2-2; D is uncertain. CDR1 and CDR2 from the germline V gene are MDHEN and SYDVKM. The germline V and J ends were trimmed by 7 bases and 5 bases, with 23 bases remaining between them. This CDR3 is built from 17 residues. The full variable domain, completed using reference TRBV28 and TRBJ2-2, is DVKVTQSSRYLVKRTGEKVFLECVQDMDHENMFWYRQDPGLGLRLIYFSYDVKMKEKGDIPEGYSVSREKKERFSLILESASTNQTSMYLCASTRRHPISMTGELFFGEGSRLTVL.

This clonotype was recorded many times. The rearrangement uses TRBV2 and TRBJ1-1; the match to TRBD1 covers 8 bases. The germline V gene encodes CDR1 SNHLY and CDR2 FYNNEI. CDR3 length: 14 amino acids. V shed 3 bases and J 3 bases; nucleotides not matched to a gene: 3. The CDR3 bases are TGTGCCAGCAGTGATACAGGGGGGTACACTGAAGCTTTCTTT. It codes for CASSDTGGYTEAFF. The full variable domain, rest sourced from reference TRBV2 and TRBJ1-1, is EPEVTQTPSHQVTQMGQEVILRCVPISNHLYFYWYRQILGQKVEFLVSFYNNEISEKSEIFDDQFSVERPDGSNFTLKIRSTKLEDSAMYFCASSDTGGYTEAFFGQGTRLTVV.

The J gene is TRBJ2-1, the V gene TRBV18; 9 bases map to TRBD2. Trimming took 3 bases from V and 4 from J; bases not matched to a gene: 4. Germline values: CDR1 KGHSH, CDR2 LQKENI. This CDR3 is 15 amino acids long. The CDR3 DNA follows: TGTGCCAGCTCACCCCGGACTAGCGATTACAATGAGCAGTTCTTC. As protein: CASSPRTSDYNEQFF.